This TCR beta chain was captured by sequencing in a study of radiation and T cells in renal cell carcinoma. This CDR3 comprises 13 residues. Per the germline V gene, CDR1 is MDHEN and CDR2 is SYDVKM. V gave up 7 bases and J gave up 7 bases, with 14 bases separating them. Only in-frame clones appear in the TCRdb table, and some are missing; sequencing was by immunoSEQ multiplex PCR. In the table there are roughly 100,000 clones, roughly 82% of which are singletons. Specified time point: blood 4 weeks post-SBRT, at nephrectomy. The treatment was: 15 Gy SBRT to primary tumor, nephrectomy 4 weeks later. The input for sequencing was blood, taken from a patient whose treatment included radiotherapy and nephrectomy. The receptor comes from a man in his fifties or sixties with renal cell carcinoma. The chain has TRBV28 and TRBJ2-1, with D hard to call. The CDR3 loop is CASTNGGRNEQFF. CDR3 nucleotide sequence: TGTGCCAGCACCAACGGCGGAAGAAATGAGCAGTTCTTC.